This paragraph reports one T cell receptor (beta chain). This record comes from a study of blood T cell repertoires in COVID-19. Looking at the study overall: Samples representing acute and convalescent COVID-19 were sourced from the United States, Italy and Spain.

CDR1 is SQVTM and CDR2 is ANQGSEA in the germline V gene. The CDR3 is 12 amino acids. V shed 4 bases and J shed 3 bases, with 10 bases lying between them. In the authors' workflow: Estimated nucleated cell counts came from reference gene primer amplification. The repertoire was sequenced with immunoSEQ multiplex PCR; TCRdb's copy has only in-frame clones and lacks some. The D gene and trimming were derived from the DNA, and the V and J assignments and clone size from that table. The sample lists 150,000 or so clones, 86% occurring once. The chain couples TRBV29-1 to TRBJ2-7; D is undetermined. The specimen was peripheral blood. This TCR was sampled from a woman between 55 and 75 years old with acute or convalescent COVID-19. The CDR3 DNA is TGCAGCGTTGGACTGACCTACTACGAGCAGTACTTC. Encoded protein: CSVGLTYYEQYF.